Following are 16 T cell receptor beta chains from one sample sequenced in a study of regulatory T cells in long-lasting Graves disease. According to the study, TCR beta libraries were built with iRepertoire HTBI primers and CDR3-region Arm-PCR. TCRdb used MiXCR to reprocess the multiplex PCR reads, holding one entry per CDR3 protein. The table includes 400,000 to 450,000 distinct CDR3 sequences, about 15% detected once. The sample's time point: newly diagnosed GD, antithyroid drugs for less than 3 months. The authors made the TCR library using RNA they extracted from PBMCs. Another study also made use of these data, one on T cells in Graves' hyperthyroidism and ophthalmopathy.

The sequenced sample was peripheral blood mononuclear cells (PBMCs), obtained at new diagnosis, from a patient treated with antithyroid drugs. These receptors came from a woman aged 25 to 39 with Graves disease.

The table lists this clonotype with a few counts. The genes are TRBV20-1 and TRBJ2-2; 8 bases match TRBD2. Germline-derived CDR1 and CDR2 are DFQATT and SNEGSKA (reference sequence). The CDR3 loop spans 13 amino acids. The V segment lost 3 bases and the J segment 7 bases; nucleotides outside the gene matches: 4. The CDR3, as DNA: TGCAGTGCTAGCGGGAGGGCCAACGGGGAGCTGTTTTTT. Protein: CSASGRANGELFF.

The chain is built from TRBV13 and TRBJ2-3; no clear D gene. From germline, CDR1 is PRHDT and CDR2 FYEKMQ (reference sequence). Trimming shortened V by 5 bases and J by 8 bases, and 11 bases separated the two germline ends. The CDR3 length is 12 residues. This CDR3 reads CASSPRPSTQYF. DNA of the CDR3: TGTGCCAGCAGCCCCCGCCCCAGTACGCAGTATTTT.

The J gene is TRBJ2-7, the V gene TRBV6-1, with D possibly matching TRBD2 (6 bases). Germline V gene lookup returns CDR1 MNHNS and CDR2 SASEGT. The ends were cut back, 5 bases at V and 0 bases at J, with 14 bases in the middle. This CDR3 region has 15 residues. For the CDR3, the DNA is TGTGCCAGCAGTCTACGACTAGAGAGCTCCTACGAGCAGTACTTC. Protein: CASSLRLESSYEQYF.

This clonotype has ten or more counts. This chain joins TRBV27 and TRBJ2-1, with 7 bases matching TRBD1. V trimming: 5 bases; J trimming: 2 bases; junction bases outside the gene matches: 9. The CDR3 spans 16 residues. Germline lookup yields CDR1 MNHEY and CDR2 SMNVEV (reference sequence). The CDR3 region is CASSPSLGTAYNEQFF. The CDR3 nucleotides are TGTGCCAGCAGTCCCTCCCTGGGGACAGCCTACAATGAGCAGTTCTTC.

This clonotype was recorded at least ten times. The V and J genes are TRBV27 and TRBJ1-4; D unresolved. CDR1 is MNHEY and CDR2 is SMNVEV in the germline V gene (reference sequence). The CDR3 loop spans 13 amino acids. Trimming shortened V by 2 bases and J by 8 bases, and 9 bases separated the two germline ends. CDR3 coding DNA: TGTGCCAGCAGTTTAAAGGGCCTCGAAAAACTGTTTTTT. Translation gives CASSLKGLEKLFF.

This rearrangement joins TRBV4-2 to TRBJ1-6; 7 nucleotides match TRBD1. This CDR3 spans 15 amino acids. Germline trimming cut 4 bases from V and 10 bases from J; bases unmatched to any gene: 10. Germline CDR1 LGHNA, CDR2 YNFKEQ. CDR3 sequence reads: CASSRTTGPASPLHF. In nucleotides, the CDR3 is TGTGCCAGCAGCCGCACGACAGGGCCGGCCTCACCCCTCCACTTT.

Concerning this clonotype itself: The likely explanation is a read error, given a far larger clone one base away. The J gene is TRBJ2-7, the V gene TRBV3-1; TRBD1 agrees at 7 bases. The junction had 9 bases not matched to a gene; V was cut back by 8 bases and J by 5 bases. CDR3 length: 13 amino acids. Germline V gives CDR1 LGHDT, CDR2 YNNKEL (reference sequence). The CDR3: CASSPQGSHEQYF. CDR3 nucleotide sequence: TGTGCCAGCTCACCACAGGGGTCCCACGAGCAGTACTTC.

There are many counts of this clonotype. The rearrangement joins TRBV18 to TRBJ2-1; D is possibly TRBD1 or TRBD2 (5 bases each). This CDR3 region has 13 residues. V was trimmed by 2 bases and J by 7 bases, leaving 9 bases between them. CDR1 is KGHSH and CDR2 is LQKENI in the germline V gene. The CDR3 DNA follows: TGTGCCAGCTCACCAGAGGGGAGTAATGAGCAGTTCTTC. This codes for CASSPEGSNEQFF.

The sample holds a few counts of this clonotype. The genes are TRBV6-2 or TRBV6-3 and TRBJ1-2; no firm D call. In germline, CDR1 is MNHEY, CDR2 SVGEGT. V lost 4 bases and J 5 bases, leaving 17 bases between the germline ends. This CDR3 region has 15 residues. This CDR3 reads CASSSTSGGVYGYTF. CDR3 bases: TGTGCCAGCAGTTCGACCTCAGGTGGAGTTTATGGCTACACCTTC.

This clonotype was detected many times. This chain uses TRBV12-3 or TRBV12-4 with TRBJ1-1; TRBD1 matches at 7 bases. CDR3 length: 13 residues. V was pared by 6 bases and J by 11 bases, with 12 bases of the junction left unmatched. CDR3 coding DNA: TGTGCCAGCAGCACCGACAGGGCCTTAGTTGCTTTCTTT. Encoded protein: CASSTDRALVAFF.

This rearrangement joins TRBV27 to TRBJ2-2, with D perhaps TRBD1 or TRBD2 (5 bases each). The CDR3 contains 14 residues. Germline V gives CDR1 MNHEY, CDR2 SMNVEV (reference sequence). Trimming took off 7 bases at V and 6 bases at J, with 15 bases between the two ends. The CDR3 loop reads CASTSEGQPGELFF. CDR3 sequence (DNA): TGTGCCAGCACCAGTGAGGGGCAGCCCGGGGAGCTGTTTTTT.

V usage is TRBV10-3 and J usage is TRBJ2-7; a weak D match, TRBD1 (6 bases). The V and J ends lost 2 bases and 2 bases respectively, with 19 bases between them. Germline-derived CDR1 and CDR2 are ENHRY and SYGVKD. The CDR3 is made up of 17 amino acids. The CDR3 nucleotides are TGTGCCATCAGTGAGATGGGTCGGACAGCATCCACCTACGAGCAGTACTTC. It is translated as CAISEMGRTASTYEQYF.

This clonotype was counted many times. This chain connects TRBV19 to TRBJ1-2; no reliable D call. This CDR3 is 14 amino acids long. The germline V gene encodes CDR1 LNHDA and CDR2 SQIVND (reference sequence). Trimming pared 5 bases from V and 4 bases from J, leaving 14 bases between. CDR3 sequence reads: CASSPQEGFYGYTF. CDR3 sequence (DNA): TGTGCCAGTAGTCCCCAGGAGGGTTTCTATGGCTACACCTTC.

Turning to this clonotype: A much larger clonotype is one base distant, so this may be a read error. V usage is TRBV6-2 or TRBV6-3 and J usage is TRBJ2-1; a possible D gene is TRBD1 (5 bases). Germline CDR1 MNHEY, CDR2 SVGEGT. The CDR3 has 14 residues. In DNA form, the CDR3 reads TGTGCCAGCAGTTCCAATGGGGCAGGAAAGGAGCAGCTCTTC. This translates into CASSSNGAGKEQLF.

This clonotype was recorded many times. This rearrangement joins TRBV18 to TRBJ1-5, with a tentative D call TRBD1 (5 bases). From germline, CDR1 is KGHSH and CDR2 LQKENI. CDR3 size: 13 residues. V shed 2 bases and J shed 5 bases, with 7 bases lying between them. CDR3 loop: CASSPTGDQPQHF. In DNA, the CDR3 is TGTGCCAGCTCACCAACAGGTGATCAGCCCCAGCATTTT.

This clonotype was detected ten times or more. The V gene is TRBV6-2 or TRBV6-3, the J gene TRBJ2-3; TRBD2 matches at 12 bases. The germline CDR1 and CDR2 sequences are MNHEY and SVGEGT. The CDR3 runs 14 residues. With 6 bases clipped from V and 5 bases from J, the junction kept 3 bases outside the gene matches. CDR3: CASRTGLAGDTQYF. The CDR3 DNA follows: TGTGCCAGCAGAACGGGACTAGCGGGAGATACGCAGTATTTT.